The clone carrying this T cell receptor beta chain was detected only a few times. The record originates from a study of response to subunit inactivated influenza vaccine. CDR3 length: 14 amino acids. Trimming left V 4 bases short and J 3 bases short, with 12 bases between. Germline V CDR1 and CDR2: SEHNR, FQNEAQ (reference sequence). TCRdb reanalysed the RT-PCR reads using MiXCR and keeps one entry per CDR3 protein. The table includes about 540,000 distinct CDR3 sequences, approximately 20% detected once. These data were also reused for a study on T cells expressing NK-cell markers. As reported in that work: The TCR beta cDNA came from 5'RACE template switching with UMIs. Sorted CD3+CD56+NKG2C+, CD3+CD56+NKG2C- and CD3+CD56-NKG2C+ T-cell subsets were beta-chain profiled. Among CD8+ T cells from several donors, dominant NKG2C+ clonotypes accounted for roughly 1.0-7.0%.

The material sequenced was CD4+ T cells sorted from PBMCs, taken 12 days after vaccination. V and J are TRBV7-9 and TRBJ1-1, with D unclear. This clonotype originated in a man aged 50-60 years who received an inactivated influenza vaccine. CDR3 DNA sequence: TGTGCCAGCAGCTCCCGGAACTTGGACACTGAAGCTTTCTTT. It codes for CASSSRNLDTEAFF.